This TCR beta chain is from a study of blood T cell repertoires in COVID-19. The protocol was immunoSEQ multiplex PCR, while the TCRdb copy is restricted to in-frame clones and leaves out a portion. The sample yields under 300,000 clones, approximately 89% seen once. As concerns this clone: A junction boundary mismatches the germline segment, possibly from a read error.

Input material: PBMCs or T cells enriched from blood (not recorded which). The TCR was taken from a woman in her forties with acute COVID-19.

CDR3: CSVEVRETEAFF. CDR3 in DNA: TGCAGCGTCGAAGTGAGAGAAACTGAAGCTTTCTTT. The chain uses TRBV29-1 and TRBJ1-1; D call uncertain. The CDR3 has 12 residues. Germline CDR1 is SQVTM and CDR2 is ANQGSEA.